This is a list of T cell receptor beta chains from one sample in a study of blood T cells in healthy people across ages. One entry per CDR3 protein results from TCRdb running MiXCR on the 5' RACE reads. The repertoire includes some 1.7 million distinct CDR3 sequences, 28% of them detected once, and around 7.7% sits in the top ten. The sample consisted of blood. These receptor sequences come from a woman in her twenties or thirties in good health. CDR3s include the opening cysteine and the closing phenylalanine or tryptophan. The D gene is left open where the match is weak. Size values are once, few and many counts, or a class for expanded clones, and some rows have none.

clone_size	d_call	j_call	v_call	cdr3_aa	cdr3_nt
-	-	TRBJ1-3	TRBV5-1	CASSLAGTPDGNTIYF	TGCGCCAGCAGCTTGGCCGGGACACCTGATGGAAACACCATATATTTT
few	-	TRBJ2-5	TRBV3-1	CASSQRQEGGPETQYF	TGTGCCAGCAGCCAGCGTCAGGAGGGGGGGCCGGAGACCCAGTACTTC
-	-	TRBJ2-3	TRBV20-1	CSASWTGNTDTQYF	TGCAGTGCTAGTTGGACGGGGAACACAGATACGCAGTATTTT
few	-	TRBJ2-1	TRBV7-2	CASSPEGQGRGEQFF	TGTGCCAGCAGCCCAGAAGGGCAGGGGAGGGGTGAGCAGTTCTTC
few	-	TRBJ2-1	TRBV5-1	CASSEDTSYNEQFF	TGCGCCAGCAGCGAGGACACTTCCTACAATGAGCAGTTCTTC
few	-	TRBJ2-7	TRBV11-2	CASSLPREYEQYF	TGTGCCAGCAGCTTACCTAGAGAGTACGAGCAGTACTTC
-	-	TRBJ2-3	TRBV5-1	CASSISRNTDTQYF	TGCGCCAGCAGCATTAGCCGAAACACAGATACGCAGTATTTT
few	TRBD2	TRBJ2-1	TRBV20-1	CSVSSGGAYNEQFF	TGCAGTGTCTCAAGCGGGGGGGCCTACAATGAGCAGTTCTTC
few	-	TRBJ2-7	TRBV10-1	CASSEAIPGHEQYF	TGCGCCAGCAGTGAAGCGATTCCGGGGCACGAGCAGTACTTC
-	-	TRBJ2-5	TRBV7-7	CASSSGAGNSETQYF	TGTGCCAGCAGCTCGGGGGCCGGGAATTCGGAGACCCAGTACTTC
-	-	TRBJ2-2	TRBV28	CASMDSNTGELFF	TGTGCCAGCATGGACAGTAACACCGGGGAGCTGTTTTTT
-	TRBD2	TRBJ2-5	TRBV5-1	CASRPGRDQETQYF	TGCGCCAGCAGACCAGGGAGGGACCAAGAGACCCAGTACTTC
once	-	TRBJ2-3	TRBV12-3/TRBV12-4	CASSPPATTDTQYF	TGTGCCAGCAGCCCCCCCGCGACCACAGATACGCAGTATTTT
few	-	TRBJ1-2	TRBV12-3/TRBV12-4	CASSPPGRASNGYTF	TGTGCCAGCAGTCCCCCAGGCAGGGCATCAAATGGCTACACCTTC
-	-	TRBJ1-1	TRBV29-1	CSSGGGMNTEAFF	TGCAGCTCTGGGGGAGGGATGAACACTGAAGCTTTCTTT
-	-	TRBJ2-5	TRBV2	CAGGQRGGETQYF	TGTGCCGGGGGACAGCGGGGAGGGGAGACCCAGTACTTC
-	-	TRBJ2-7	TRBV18	CASSPEEAITSYEQYF	TGTGCCAGCTCACCAGAGGAGGCTATAACCTCCTACGAGCAGTACTTC
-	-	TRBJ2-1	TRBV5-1	CASSLDRAGGEQFF	TGCGCCAGCAGCTTGGACAGGGCTGGGGGTGAGCAGTTCTTC
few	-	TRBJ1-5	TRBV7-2	CASSSTQGNGQPQHF	TGTGCCAGCAGCTCCACTCAGGGAAATGGTCAGCCCCAGCATTTT
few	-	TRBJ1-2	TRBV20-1	CSARKSDYGYTF	TGCAGTGCTAGAAAATCGGACTATGGCTACACCTTC
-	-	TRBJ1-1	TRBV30	CAWTQGGNTEAFF	TGTGCCTGGACCCAGGGAGGGAACACTGAAGCTTTCTTT
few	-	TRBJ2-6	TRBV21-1	CASSKESGEGSGANVLTF	TGTGCCAGCAGCAAAGAGTCAGGGGAAGGCTCTGGGGCCAACGTCCTGACTTTC
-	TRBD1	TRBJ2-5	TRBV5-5	CACSPGTAKTQYF	TGTGCCTGCAGCCCCGGGACAGCAAAGACCCAGTACTTC
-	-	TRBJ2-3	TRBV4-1	CASSQAAETTDTQYF	TGCGCCAGCAGCCAAGCCGCCGAGACCACAGATACGCAGTATTTT
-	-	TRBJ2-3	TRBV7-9	CASSVRPSDTQYF	TGTGCCAGCAGCGTCCGGCCCTCAGATACGCAGTATTTT